Below, 30 T cell receptor beta chains from the same sample are listed, as sequenced in a study of blood T cells in healthy people across ages. It was with a sample-barcoded 5' primer and a J-beta primer mix that a second PCR of about 6 to 11 cycles was run. From the 5' RACE reads, TCRdb called clonotypes with MiXCR, one entry per CDR3 protein. The sample records about 1.6 million distinct CDR3 sequences, almost 35% being singletons. The sequencing sample was made of blood. Receptor source: a woman under 40 in good health.

With regard to this clonotype: Compared with germline, one end of the junction differs, possibly owing to a read error. The genes are TRBV6-5 and TRBJ2-6; tentatively, D is TRBD1 (6 bases). The CDR3 spans 16 residues. CDR1 is MNHEY and CDR2 is SVGAGI in the germline V gene. The CDR3 DNA reads TGTGCCAGCAGTTACGGCAGGGGCTCTGGGGCCGACGTCCTGACTTTC. Its translation is CASSYGRGSGADVLTF.

The CDR3 protein is CASSYPGLIYEQYF. CDR3 sequence (DNA): TGTGCCAGCAGTTACCCGGGGCTTATCTACGAGCAGTACTTC. The chain employs TRBV6-6 and TRBJ2-7; D possibly matches TRBD1 or TRBD2 (5 bases each). The V end was cut by 2 bases, the J end by 3 bases, with 11 bases between. Germline CDR1 is MNHNY and CDR2 is SVGAGI (reference sequence). There are 14 residues in the CDR3.

The chain recombines TRBV5-1 with TRBJ2-7; 7 bases fit TRBD1. The germline V gene has CDR1 SGHRS and CDR2 YFSETQ. This CDR3 has 14 residues. V lost 4 bases, J lost 5 bases, and 9 bases stayed unmatched. The CDR3 region has the DNA TGCGCCAGCAGCACCGCCGGGACAGAAGACGAGCAGTACTTC. Translation gives CASSTAGTEDEQYF. Based on the CDR3 plus reference TRBV5-1 and TRBJ2-7, the full variable domain is KAGVTQTPRYLIKTRGQQVTLSCSPISGHRSVSWYQQTPGQGLQFLFEYFSETQRNKGNFPGRFSGRQFSNSRSEMNVSTLELGDSALYLCASSTAGTEDEQYFGPGTRLTVT.

This clonotype occurred a few times. At one of its ends the junction is not consistent with the germline gene, which may arise from a read error. The V and J genes are TRBV15 and TRBJ1-4; perhaps TRBD1 as D (6 bases). This CDR3 has 14 residues. Germline V lookup: CDR1 LNHNV, CDR2 YYDKDF (reference sequence). The CDR3 loop is CATGRVQQGEKLFF. The CDR3, as DNA: TGTGCCACCGGCAGAGTTCAACAGGGAGAAAAACTGTTTTTT.

The CDR3 protein is CASSRTLGGPRMNEQFF. CDR3 DNA sequence: TGTGCCAGCAGTCGAACCCTGGGAGGCCCCCGAATGAATGAGCAGTTCTTC. The chain uses TRBV6-6 and TRBJ2-1, with D perhaps TRBD2 (6 bases). The CDR3 extends over 17 amino acids. Germline CDR1 is MNHNY and CDR2 is SVGAGI (reference sequence). V shed 5 bases and J shed 7 bases, with 24 bases lying between them.

A few counts support this clonotype. This chain links TRBV11-1 with TRBJ1-1; D not certain. CDR3 length: 13 amino acids. Germline values: CDR1 SGHAT, CDR2 FQDESV (reference sequence). V lost 8 bases and J lost 5, with 15 bases in between. In DNA form, the CDR3 reads TGTGCCAGCGGTCCGGGCCCTAGGACTGAAGCTTTCTTT. Its translation: CASGPGPRTEAFF.

Only a few counts were recorded for this clonotype. J is TRBJ2-5 and V is TRBV10-3; no firm D call. This CDR3 comprises 11 residues. CDR1 and CDR2 (germline): ENHRY, SYGVKD. Trimming cost V 3 bases and J 3 bases, with 2 bases left between them. The CDR3 DNA is TGTGCCATCAGTGATAAAGAGACCCAGTACTTC. It codes for CAISDKETQYF.

The V gene is TRBV27, the J gene TRBJ1-2, with TRBD1 matching over 8 bases. The CDR3 extends over 16 amino acids. CDR1 MNHEY and CDR2 SMNVEV come from the germline V gene (reference sequence). The junction had 14 bases not matched to a gene; V was cut back by 6 bases and J by 5 bases. The CDR3 coding sequence is TGTGCCAGCAGGACGGACAGGGTGGAATATCCTTATGGCTACACCTTC. Residues: CASRTDRVEYPYGYTF.

This clonotype was counted a few times. The chain employs TRBV21-1 and TRBJ2-7; the table's TRBD1 call for D was not verified on the DNA. TRBV21-1 is marked as a pseudogene. This CDR3 has 18 amino acids. The CDR3 reads CASSQRGPGTRSSYEQYF. Here the CDR3 DNA reads TGTGCCAGCAGCCAAAGGGGTCCCGGGACACGGTCGTCCTACGAGCAGTACTTC.

This clonotype was recorded a few times. V usage is TRBV14 and J usage is TRBJ2-1, with TRBD2 matching 10 bases. The ends lost 10 bases at V and 3 bases at J; junction bases unmatched: 3. Germline-derived CDR1 and CDR2 are SGHDN and FVKESK. The CDR3 has 13 amino acids. CDR3 coding DNA: TGTGCCACCAGGACTAGCGGCTACAATGAGCAGTTCTTC. Protein: CATRTSGYNEQFF.

This chain connects TRBV5-1 to TRBJ2-5; 8 bases align to TRBD1. The J call may be faulty, since TRBJ2-7 better matches the DNA end. This CDR3 is 15 amino acids long. Germline lookup yields CDR1 SGHRS and CDR2 YFSETQ. The CDR3 DNA follows: TGCGCCAGCAGCTTGGTGTCAGGGGGCTTAGACGAGCAGTACTTC. This codes for CASSLVSGGLDEQYF.

The V gene is TRBV6-2 or TRBV6-3, the J gene TRBJ2-5, with 12 bases matching TRBD2. CDR1 is MNHEY, CDR2 SVGEGT, per germline. This CDR3 comprises 18 residues. The V and J ends lost 0 bases and 5 bases, in that order; junction bases with no gene match: 10. CDR3 protein: CASSYSPLAGGSRETQYF. For the CDR3, the DNA is TGTGCCAGCAGTTACTCTCCACTAGCGGGAGGCTCGCGGGAGACCCAGTACTTC.

V gene TRBV6-1 combines with J gene TRBJ2-3, with 7 nucleotides matching TRBD1. Looked up from germline, CDR1 is MNHNS and CDR2 is SASEGT. The V gene end was trimmed by 7 bases and the J gene end by 4 bases; junction bases not matched to a gene: 20. The CDR3 totals 18 residues. The CDR3 sequence: CASTLLGGDRDLPDTQYF. The CDR3 DNA reads TGTGCCAGCACCCTCCTAGGGGGCGACAGGGATCTTCCAGATACGCAGTATTTT.

The table lists this clonotype with a few counts. The DNA for the CDR3 is TGCGCCAGCAGCCAAGCGGCCGCATACTACGAGCAGTACTTC. Its protein is CASSQAAAYYEQYF. This chain connects TRBV4-1 to TRBJ2-7; no clear D. Germline CDR1 and CDR2: MGHRA and YSYEKL. The ends were cut back, 1 base at V and 3 bases at J, with 10 bases in the middle. The CDR3 has 14 amino acids.

The rearrangement joins TRBV5-1 to TRBJ2-1; TRBD2 is a possible D gene (5 bases). Trimming removed 0 bases at V and 3 bases at J, with 10 bases between. CDR1 SGHRS and CDR2 YFSETQ come from the germline V gene. The CDR3 is made up of 15 amino acids. The CDR3 protein is CASSLVAFNYNEQFF. In nucleotides, the CDR3 is TGCGCCAGCAGCTTGGTAGCGTTCAACTACAATGAGCAGTTCTTC. Full variable domain (rest looked up from reference TRBV5-1 and TRBJ2-1): KAGVTQTPRYLIKTRGQQVTLSCSPISGHRSVSWYQQTPGQGLQFLFEYFSETQRNKGNFPGRFSGRQFSNSRSEMNVSTLELGDSALYLCASSLVAFNYNEQFFGPGTRLTVL.

This chain links TRBV7-7 with TRBJ2-7; D is unresolved. CDR3 length equals 14 residues. Per the germline V gene, CDR1 is SSHAT and CDR2 is FNYEAQ (reference sequence). V lost 2 bases and J lost 1, with 9 bases in between. The CDR3 region has the DNA TGTGCCAGCAGCTTATCCCTGCTTTCCTACGAGCAGTACTTC. This codes for CASSLSLLSYEQYF.

A few counts support this clonotype. The chain has TRBV5-1 and TRBJ2-1, with D unresolved. With 4 bases removed from V and 4 bases from J, the gap between germline ends came to 12 bases. The CDR3 has 14 amino acids. Germline CDR1 is SGHRS and CDR2 is YFSETQ. In DNA, the CDR3 is TGCGCCAGCAGCCCGACCATGGGATACAATGAGCAGTTCTTC. It encodes CASSPTMGYNEQFF.

This clonotype was found a few times. The CDR3 spells CASTTGVGTEAFF. The CDR3 DNA sequence: TGTGCCAGCACCACAGGGGTTGGCACTGAAGCTTTCTTT. The chain carries TRBV27 and TRBJ1-1, with 7 bases aligning to TRBD1. J lost 4 bases, V lost 7 bases, and 6 bases had no gene match. This CDR3 has 13 residues. In germline, CDR1 is MNHEY, CDR2 SMNVEV (reference sequence).

This clonotype was detected a few times. The chain joins TRBV28 to TRBJ2-2; 10 positions agree with TRBD2. Germline V CDR1 and CDR2: MDHEN, SYDVKM. V lost 5 bases and J lost 5; bases outside the gene matches: 5. The CDR3 is 15 residues long. CDR3 residues: CASSHLAGATGELFF. CDR3 nucleotides: TGTGCCAGCAGTCACCTAGCGGGAGCGACCGGGGAGCTGTTTTTT.

The genes are TRBV20-1 and TRBJ1-1; unclear D gene. This CDR3 has 12 residues. CDR1 and CDR2 from the germline V gene are DFQATT and SNEGSKA (reference sequence). Trimming removed 4 bases from V and 4 bases from J, with 10 bases in between. CDR3 loop: CSATGSGTEAFF. The CDR3 DNA sequence: TGCAGTGCTACCGGGTCCGGCACTGAAGCTTTCTTT.

The rearrangement joins TRBV9 to TRBJ1-2; D remains ambiguous. The CDR3 runs 15 residues. Trimming removed 3 bases from V and 8 bases from J, with 20 bases in between. Germline loops: CDR1 SGDLS, CDR2 YYNGEE. CDR3 residues: CASSGFRTLAGGYTF. Written as DNA, the CDR3 is TGTGCCAGCAGCGGATTCCGGACCCTCGCCGGGGGCTACACCTTC. The whole variable domain, filled in from reference TRBV9 and TRBJ1-2, reads DSGVTQTPKHLITATGQRVTLRCSPRSGDLSVYWYQQSLDQGLQFLIQYYNGEERAKGNILERFSAQQFPDLHSELNLSSLELGDSALYFCASSGFRTLAGGYTFGSGTRLTVV.

A few counts support this clonotype. The chain links TRBV20-1 to TRBJ1-5; 7 bases line up with TRBD1. The V gene end was trimmed by 6 bases and the J gene end by 4 bases; junction bases not matched to a gene: 9. CDR1 is DFQATT, CDR2 SNEGSKA, per germline (reference sequence). The CDR3 consists of 14 residues. In nucleotides, the CDR3 is TGCAGTGCACCCCCCAGCAGGGGGAATCAGCCCCAGCATTTT. Its protein is CSAPPSRGNQPQHF.

The rearrangement joins TRBV7-8 to TRBJ2-4; D may be TRBD1 (6 bases). V lost 5 bases and J 1 base, leaving 24 bases between the germline ends. The CDR3 extends over 19 amino acids. Germline CDR1 reads SGHVS; CDR2 reads FQNEAQ. CDR3 nucleotides: TGTGCCAGCAGCCCTTCCGGGACCGAGGGGGAATTGGCCAAAAACATTCAGTACTTC. Its protein is CASSPSGTEGELAKNIQYF. Full variable domain (rest looked up from reference TRBV7-8 and TRBJ2-4): GAGVSQSPRYKVAKRGQDVALRCDPISGHVSLFWYQQALGQGPEFLTYFQNEAQLDKSGLPSDRFFAERPEGSVSTLKIQRTQQEDSAVYLCASSPSGTEGELAKNIQYFGAGTRLSVL.

The chain combines TRBV20-1 with TRBJ1-5, with a tentative D call TRBD1 (6 bases). The CDR3 sequence is 14 residues long. V lost 4 bases to trimming and J lost 3 bases, with 13 bases between them. Germline CDR1 reads DFQATT; CDR2 reads SNEGSKA (reference sequence). The CDR3, as DNA: TGCAGTGCTATTGACGGGGGCCACAATCAGCCCCAGCATTTT. Its translation: CSAIDGGHNQPQHF.

This clonotype was seen a handful of times. This sequence joins TRBV4-1 and TRBJ2-1; 10 nucleotides match TRBD2. This CDR3 comprises 16 residues. From germline, CDR1 is MGHRA and CDR2 YSYEKL. J lost 5 bases, V lost 2 bases, and 6 bases had no gene match. The chain's CDR3 is CASSQSLAGLDNEQFF. In DNA form, the CDR3 reads TGCGCCAGCAGCCAATCACTAGCGGGGTTGGACAATGAGCAGTTCTTC.

The V and J genes are TRBV5-1 and TRBJ1-4; D call uncertain. This CDR3 region has 14 residues. The V end lost 3 bases, the J end lost 5 bases, and 11 bases lay between the germline ends. CDR1 and CDR2 (germline): SGHRS, YFSETQ. The CDR3 nucleotides read TGCGCCAGCAGCTCCCAGGACCTGAATGAAAAACTGTTTTTT. Translated, it gives CASSSQDLNEKLFF.

V is TRBV7-2 and J is TRBJ2-1; D may be TRBD1 (5 bases). There are 15 residues in the CDR3. Looked up from germline, CDR1 is SGHTA and CDR2 is FQGNSA. The V end was cut by 1 base, the J end by 3 bases, with 10 bases between. This CDR3 reads CASSLVTGNYNEQFF. CDR3 nucleotide sequence: TGTGCCAGCAGCTTAGTTACAGGAAACTACAATGAGCAGTTCTTC.

There are a few counts of this clonotype. V is TRBV7-2 and J is TRBJ2-7; 7 positions match TRBD2. Per the germline V gene, CDR1 is SGHTA and CDR2 is FQGNSA. The CDR3 is 17 residues long. V shed 5 bases, J shed 3 bases, and the junction held 16 bases outside the gene matches. The DNA for the CDR3 is TGTGCCAGCAGCCCGACCGTTGGGCGGGGGACCCTCTACGAGCAGTACTTC. Translated: CASSPTVGRGTLYEQYF.

The rearrangement joins TRBV20-1 to TRBJ1-1, with a tentative D call TRBD1 (6 bases). Trimming took 3 bases from V and 7 from J, leaving 15 bases between them. CDR3 length: 13 residues. Germline values: CDR1 DFQATT, CDR2 SNEGSKA (reference sequence). CDR3 residues: CSARARTAIEAFF. DNA of the CDR3: TGCAGTGCTAGGGCACGGACAGCGATTGAAGCTTTCTTT.

There are many counts of this clonotype. V gene TRBV12-3 or TRBV12-4 combines with J gene TRBJ2-5; 11 bases agree with TRBD2. The CDR3 runs 15 residues. Trimming at V came to 3 bases and at J to 5 bases, leaving 5 bases not matched to a gene. In nucleotides, the CDR3 is TGTGCCAGCAGTTTTAGACTAGCGGGACATGAGACCCAGTACTTC. It encodes CASSFRLAGHETQYF.